These T cell receptor beta chains were read from a single sample in a study of blood T cell repertoires in COVID-19. Sequenced by immunoSEQ multiplex PCR; TCRdb stores in-frame clones only, minus some. The sample comprises 100,000 to 120,000 clones, approximately 91% of which are singletons, and around 8.4% rests with the top ten. The sequenced material came from peripheral blood. The source of these receptors is a woman in her seventies who had recovered from COVID-19. CDR3s include the opening cysteine and the closing phenylalanine or tryptophan. D genes are given only for firm matches. Rows give clone size only sometimes, using once, few, many, or a class for an expanded clone.

d_call: TRBD1; j_call: TRBJ2-3; clone_size: NA; v_call: TRBV7-6; cdr3_aa: CASTLSAGTGLPYF; cdr3_nt: TGTGCCAGCACCCTTAGCGCGGGGACAGGGTTGCCGTATTTT
d_call: NA; j_call: TRBJ1-2; clone_size: few; v_call: TRBV5-6; cdr3_aa: CASSWMGANYGYTF; cdr3_nt: TGTGCCAGCAGCTGGATGGGAGCGAACTATGGCTACACCTTC
d_call: NA; j_call: TRBJ2-5; clone_size: NA; v_call: TRBV28; cdr3_aa: CASSSGRELGETQYF; cdr3_nt: TGTGCCAGCAGCTCTGGACGGGAACTGGGAGAGACCCAGTACTTC
d_call: TRBD1; j_call: TRBJ1-1; clone_size: NA; v_call: TRBV7-9; cdr3_aa: CASSAGGGNTEAFF; cdr3_nt: TGTGCCAGCAGCGCAGGGGGAGGGAACACTGAAGCTTTCTTT
d_call: NA; j_call: TRBJ2-2; clone_size: NA; v_call: TRBV6-5; cdr3_aa: CARLSGGELFF; cdr3_nt: TGTGCCCGACTGAGTGGCGGGGAGCTGTTTTTT
d_call: NA; j_call: TRBJ1-4; clone_size: few; v_call: TRBV28; cdr3_aa: CASSLGQGNEKLFF; cdr3_nt: TGTGCCAGCAGTTTAGGGCAGGGGAATGAAAAACTGTTTTTT
d_call: NA; j_call: TRBJ1-2; clone_size: NA; v_call: TRBV18; cdr3_aa: CASSPPAGAFGYTF; cdr3_nt: TGTGCCAGCTCACCACCGGCGGGGGCGTTTGGCTACACCTTC
d_call: TRBD2; j_call: TRBJ2-2; clone_size: once; v_call: TRBV9; cdr3_aa: CASSPRTSGASNTGELFF; cdr3_nt: TGTGCCAGCAGCCCCCGGACTAGCGGAGCCTCGAACACCGGGGAGCTGTTTTTT
d_call: NA; j_call: TRBJ1-5; clone_size: few; v_call: TRBV29-1; cdr3_aa: CSARGSNQPQHF; cdr3_nt: TGCAGCGCAAGGGGCAGCAATCAGCCCCAGCATTTT
d_call: NA; j_call: TRBJ2-7; clone_size: NA; v_call: TRBV7-2; cdr3_aa: CASSLGTLTYEQYF; cdr3_nt: TGTGCCAGCAGCTTAGGGACACTGACCTACGAGCAGTACTTC
d_call: TRBD1; j_call: TRBJ1-6; clone_size: NA; v_call: TRBV6-6; cdr3_aa: CATSPPDRENSPLHF; cdr3_nt: TGTGCCACCTCCCCGCCGGACAGGGAGAATTCACCCCTCCACTTT
d_call: NA; j_call: TRBJ2-3; clone_size: NA; v_call: TRBV6-2/TRBV6-3; cdr3_aa: CASSSADTQYF; cdr3_nt: TGTGCCAGCAGTTCTGCAGATACGCAGTATTTT
d_call: NA; j_call: TRBJ2-1; clone_size: NA; v_call: TRBV30; cdr3_aa: CAWSLIGVSYNEQFF; cdr3_nt: TGTGCCTGGTCTCTTATAGGGGTAAGCTACAATGAGCAGTTCTTC
d_call: NA; j_call: TRBJ2-3; clone_size: NA; v_call: TRBV5-4; cdr3_aa: CASSRKAGHGTDTQYF; cdr3_nt: TGTGCCAGCAGCCGGAAGGCGGGCCACGGCACAGATACGCAGTATTTT
d_call: TRBD1; j_call: TRBJ1-2; clone_size: NA; v_call: TRBV24-1; cdr3_aa: CATSGRGWDYGYTF; cdr3_nt: TGTGCCACCAGTGGCAGGGGGTGGGACTATGGCTACACCTTC
d_call: TRBD1; j_call: TRBJ2-1; clone_size: NA; v_call: TRBV15; cdr3_aa: CATSTPKTGRRSSYNEQFF; cdr3_nt: TGTGCCACCAGCACACCTAAGACAGGGCGGAGAAGCTCCTACAATGAGCAGTTCTTC
d_call: TRBD1; j_call: TRBJ2-5; clone_size: NA; v_call: TRBV28; cdr3_aa: CASGTGAETQYF; cdr3_nt: TGTGCCAGCGGAACAGGGGCCGAGACCCAGTACTTC
d_call: TRBD1; j_call: TRBJ2-2; clone_size: NA; v_call: TRBV7-9; cdr3_aa: CASTPRGGPGELFF; cdr3_nt: TGTGCCAGCACACCACGAGGGGGCCCCGGGGAGCTGTTTTTT
d_call: NA; j_call: TRBJ2-6; clone_size: NA; v_call: TRBV29-1; cdr3_aa: CSVDVASGANVLTF; cdr3_nt: TGCAGCGTTGACGTGGCTTCTGGGGCCAACGTCCTGACTTTC
d_call: TRBD1; j_call: TRBJ2-1; clone_size: NA; v_call: TRBV10-3; cdr3_aa: CALGTGGNNEQFF; cdr3_nt: TGTGCCTTGGGGACAGGGGGGAACAATGAGCAGTTCTTC
d_call: NA; j_call: TRBJ2-5; clone_size: once; v_call: TRBV7-3; cdr3_aa: CASSLNRAGPQETQYF; cdr3_nt: TGTGCCAGCAGCTTAAATAGGGCAGGGCCCCAAGAGACCCAGTACTTC
d_call: TRBD2; j_call: TRBJ2-1; clone_size: NA; v_call: TRBV5-3; cdr3_aa: CAKISGRGYNEQFF; cdr3_nt: TGTGCCAAAATTAGCGGGAGGGGATACAATGAGCAGTTCTTC